This TCR beta chain originates from a study of identical twins. TCRdb re-analysed the 5' RACE reads in MiXCR, keeping a single row per CDR3 protein. The sample holds 400,000 to 500,000 distinct CDR3 sequences, 15% to 20% seen once. This CDR3 is built from 15 residues. V gave up 3 bases and J gave up 0 bases; unmatched junction bases: 4. The sequencing sample was made of naive T cells sorted from blood. The V and J genes are TRBV12-3 or TRBV12-4 and TRBJ2-7; TRBD1 matches at 8 bases. The TCR comes from a man in his fifties or sixties in good health. The CDR3 DNA is TGTGCCAGCAGTTTTCGGGACAGGACCTCCTACGAGCAGTACTTC. Protein: CASSFRDRTSYEQYF.